This T cell receptor (beta chain) was captured in a study of somatic mutations in cytotoxic T cells in rheumatoid arthritis. The table came from immunoSEQ multiplex PCR; TCRdb's copy has only in-frame clones and leaves some out. The table includes approximately 11,000 clones, 70% to 75% detected once. The V gene lost 0 bases and the J gene lost 0 bases, with 9 bases spanning the gap. This CDR3 region has 16 residues. Germline CDR1 and CDR2: MGHRA and YSYEKL. This clone occurred once. The chain recombines TRBV4-1 with TRBJ1-5; unclear D gene. This TCR was sampled from an adult with rheumatoid arthritis. Specimen: CD8+ T cells sorted from blood. In DNA form, the CDR3 reads TGCGCCAGCAGCCAAGAAGGGCCATATAGCAATCAGCCCCAGCATTTT. Protein: CASSQEGPYSNQPQHF.